This paragraph covers one TCR beta chain sequence. The investigators amplified TCR beta CDR3 regions from RNA transcripts. Carried out on the TCR CDR3, a first-round RT-PCR used the HTBI primer set. One entry per CDR3 protein results from TCRdb running MiXCR on the multiplex PCR reads. The sample lists some 98,000 distinct CDR3 sequences; approximately 40% were seen once. This specimen comes from a study of T cells in Graves' hyperthyroidism and ophthalmopathy. This CDR3 is built from 14 residues. Germline CDR1 is SGHTA and CDR2 is FQGNSA. With 5 bases removed from V and 5 bases from J, the gap between germline ends came to 15 bases.

The gene calls are TRBV7-2 and TRBJ1-2, with a tentative D call TRBD1 (6 bases). This receptor was obtained from a woman in her twenties or thirties with Graves' hyperthyroidism. The sequencing input was peripheral blood or thyroid tissue (not recorded which). The CDR3 DNA sequence: TGTGCCAGCAGCCCGTCAGGGGTAGAATATGGCTACACCTTC. Its protein product is CASSPSGVEYGYTF. The whole variable domain, remainder taken from reference TRBV7-2 and TRBJ1-2, is GAGVSQSPSNKVTEKGKDVELRCDPISGHTALYWYRQSLGQGLEFLIYFQGNSAPDKSGLPSDRFSAERTGGSVSTLTIQRTQQEDSAVYLCASSPSGVEYGYTFGSGTRLTVV.